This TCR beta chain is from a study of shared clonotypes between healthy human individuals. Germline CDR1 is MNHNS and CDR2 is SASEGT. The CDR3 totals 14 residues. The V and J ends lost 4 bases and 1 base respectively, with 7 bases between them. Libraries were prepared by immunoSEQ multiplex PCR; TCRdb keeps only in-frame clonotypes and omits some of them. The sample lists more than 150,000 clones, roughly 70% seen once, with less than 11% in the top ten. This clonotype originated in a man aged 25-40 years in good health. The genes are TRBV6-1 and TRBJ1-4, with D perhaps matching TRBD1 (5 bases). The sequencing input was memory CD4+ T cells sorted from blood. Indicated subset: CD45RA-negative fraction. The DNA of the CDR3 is TGTGCCAGCAGTGCTGGGGGAACTAATGAAAAACTGTTTTTT. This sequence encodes CASSAGGTNEKLFF.